The 6 T cell receptor beta chains reported below all come from one sample, sequenced in a study of cytomegalovirus exposure and HLA in healthy donors. Primers included in the PCR were 60 Vbeta and 13 Jbeta primers. Some clones are missing from TCRdb's copy, which holds only in-frame ones; the method was immunoSEQ multiplex PCR. The sample has some 140,000 clones. Specimen: PBMCs. Receptor source: an older woman in good health and CMV-seronegative.

In the case of this clone: Other nucleotide sequences from this sample produce the same CDR3. The CDR3 loop is CASSSGQGYGYTF. The DNA for the CDR3 is TGTGCCAGCAGTTCGGGACAGGGGTATGGCTACACCTTC. The chain has TRBV28 and TRBJ1-2, with 10 nucleotides matching TRBD1. The CDR3 totals 13 residues. The V segment lost 4 bases and the J segment 5 bases; nucleotides outside the gene matches: 1. Germline CDR1 reads MDHEN; CDR2 reads SYDVKM.

The chain employs TRBV5-6 and TRBJ1-2, with a tentative D call TRBD1 (6 bases). Germline V gene sequence: CDR1 SGHDT, CDR2 YYEEEE. V was shortened by 0 bases and J by 5 bases, with 11 bases between the two germline ends. The CDR3 runs 14 residues. In DNA, the CDR3 is TGTGCCAGCAGCTTGGTGGTTAGGGGGTATGGCTACACCTTC. Translated: CASSLVVRGYGYTF.

This chain uses TRBV27 with TRBJ2-7; a possible D gene is TRBD1 (5 bases). In germline, CDR1 is MNHEY, CDR2 SMNVEV (reference sequence). V lost 4 bases and J lost 6, with 16 bases in between. The CDR3 spans 14 residues. As DNA, the CDR3 is TGTGCCAGCAGTTCCCCCACCTCAGGGCGCGAGCAGTACTTC. Protein: CASSSPTSGREQYF.

The genes are TRBV11-2 and TRBJ2-2; D may be TRBD1 (6 bases). Per the germline V gene, CDR1 is SGHAT and CDR2 is FQNNGV. Trimming took 4 bases from V and 3 from J, leaving 9 bases between them. This CDR3 contains 14 residues. The CDR3 here is CASSSQGYTGELFF. The DNA of the CDR3 is TGTGCCAGCAGCTCTCAGGGGTACACCGGGGAGCTGTTTTTT.

The chain uses TRBV10-3 and TRBJ2-1; 8 bases align to TRBD2. The CDR3 extends over 15 amino acids. Trimming at V came to 10 bases and at J to 0 bases, leaving 8 bases not matched to a gene. Per the germline V gene, CDR1 is ENHRY and CDR2 is SYGVKD. CDR3 nucleotide sequence: TGTGCCACCGGACTAGCTTCCGGCTCCTACAATGAGCAGTTCTTC. It yields the protein CATGLASGSYNEQFF.

Details on this clone: The same CDR3 arises from other DNA sequences in this sample as well. The chain has TRBV19 and TRBJ1-1; weak D call: TRBD1 (6 bases). The germline V gene has CDR1 LNHDA and CDR2 SQIVND (reference sequence). The CDR3 is 13 residues long. The ends were cut back, 7 bases at V and 0 bases at J, with 9 bases in the middle. The CDR3 is CASKGQLNTEAFF. The CDR3 DNA is TGTGCCAGTAAAGGACAGTTGAACACTGAAGCTTTCTTT.